The clone carrying this TCR beta chain was seen more than once but under ten times. These data originate in a study of identical twins. V was clipped by 5 bases and J by 2 bases, with 18 bases between them. This CDR3 region has 16 residues. Germline-derived CDR1 and CDR2 are MNHEY and SVGEGT. A universal primer binding site was introduced by template switching. The final cDNA contained unique molecular identifiers. TCRdb redid the calling of the 5' RACE reads with MiXCR, one entry per CDR3 protein. The table records 400,000 to 550,000 distinct CDR3 sequences, more than 20% of them present only once. The data were also submitted as part of a second study, on T cells expressing NK-cell markers.

The origin of this receptor is a woman under 30 in good health. This chain connects TRBV6-2 or TRBV6-3 to TRBJ1-2; no clear D. The sequencing sample was made of CD4+ T cells sorted from blood. CDR3 residues: CASSLERAGRNYGYTF. The CDR3 region has the DNA TGTGCCAGCAGTCTCGAGAGGGCCGGACGGAACTATGGCTACACCTTC.